This is a list of T cell receptor beta chains from one sample in a study of vaccination and CD4 T cells after COVID-19. These TCRs' antigens remain unknown. Via MiXCR, TCRdb re-called the PCR reads, giving one row per CDR3 protein. The sample gives around 7,400 distinct CDR3 sequences, around 53% of which show up once; roughly 18% is in the top ten. The sample consisted of CD4+ T cells from blood, cultured in vitro. These receptors were obtained from a human donor in good health. The conserved cysteine and the conserved F or W are not part of the CDR3 here.

TRBV12-3/TRBV12-4	TRBJ1-4	ASSLQGIGKLF
TRBV5-1	TRBJ1-3	ASRGGGLNGNTIY
TRBV12-3/TRBV12-4	TRBJ1-3	ASSFPGTTGNTIY
TRBV19	TRBJ1-5	ASSNSVIWPGQGSNQPQH
TRBV20-1	TRBJ2-7	SARDRSRGHEQY
TRBV27	TRBJ2-7	ASRLAGSGYEQY
TRBV2	TRBJ2-7	ASSALTGGSKY
TRBV12-3/TRBV12-4	TRBJ2-5	ASSLGPRYQETQY
TRBV20-1	TRBJ2-7	SAPGRDSYEQY
TRBV19	TRBJ2-2	ASRRLDTGELF
TRBV30	TRBJ1-1	AWSMGGSTEAF
TRBV7-9	TRBJ2-3	ASSLKDTQY
TRBV5-1	TRBJ2-3	ASSLAYRDPDTQY
TRBV12-3/TRBV12-4	TRBJ1-5	ASSSYSNQPQH
TRBV21-1	TRBJ1-5	ASSTPVGDIPITGNQPQH
TRBV12-3/TRBV12-4	TRBJ2-3	ASSVALIDTDTQY